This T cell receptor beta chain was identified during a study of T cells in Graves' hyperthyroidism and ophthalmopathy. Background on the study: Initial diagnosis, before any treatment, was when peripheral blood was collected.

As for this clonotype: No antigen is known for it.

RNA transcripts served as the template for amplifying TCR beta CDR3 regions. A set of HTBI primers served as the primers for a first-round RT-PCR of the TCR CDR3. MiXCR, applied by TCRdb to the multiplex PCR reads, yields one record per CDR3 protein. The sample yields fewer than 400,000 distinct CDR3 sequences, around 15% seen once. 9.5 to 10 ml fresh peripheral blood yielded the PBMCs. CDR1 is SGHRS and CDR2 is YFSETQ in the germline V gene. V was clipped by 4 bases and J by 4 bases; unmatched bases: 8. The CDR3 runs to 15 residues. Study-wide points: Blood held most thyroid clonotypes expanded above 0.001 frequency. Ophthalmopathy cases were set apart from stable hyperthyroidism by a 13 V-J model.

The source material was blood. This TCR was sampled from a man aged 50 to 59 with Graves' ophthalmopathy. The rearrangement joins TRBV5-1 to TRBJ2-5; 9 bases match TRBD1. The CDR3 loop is CASSQVPGQGETQYF. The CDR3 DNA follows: TGCGCCAGCAGCCAAGTCCCGGGACAGGGAGAGACCCAGTACTTC.